This is a list of T cell receptor beta chains from one sample in a study of T-cell memory formation after mild COVID-19. TCRdb re-analysed the 5' RACE reads in MiXCR, keeping a single row per CDR3 protein. In the table there are roughly 510,000 distinct CDR3 sequences, roughly 17% of which are singletons. The specimen sequenced was PBMCs or a T cell subset sorted from them (not recorded which). Source of these receptors: an adult woman who had mild COVID-19 (a few samples of this study predate the infection). Cell type and time point are not known. Both conserved end residues are part of each CDR3. D genes are given only for firm matches. Clone size is stated in some rows and not others, as once, few, many or a class when expanded.

J gene: TRBJ1-1; clone size: .; V gene: TRBV20-1; D gene: .; CDR3 DNA: TGCAGTGCTGAGACCAAGACAGAAAATTTTGAAGCTTTCTTT; CDR3 protein: CSAETKTENFEAFF
J gene: TRBJ2-3; clone size: few; V gene: TRBV3-1; D gene: .; CDR3 DNA: TGTGCCAGCAGCCAGGCTGGGGACGGTACGCAGTATTTT; CDR3 protein: CASSQAGDGTQYF
J gene: TRBJ1-1; clone size: few; V gene: TRBV12-3/TRBV12-4; D gene: .; CDR3 DNA: TGTGCCAGCAGTTTGAACAGGGAAGGTGAAGCTTTCTTT; CDR3 protein: CASSLNREGEAFF
J gene: TRBJ2-7; clone size: few; V gene: TRBV7-8; D gene: TRBD1; CDR3 DNA: TGTGCCAGCAGCTTGGCAGGGGGCATCGACGAGCAGTACTTC; CDR3 protein: CASSLAGGIDEQYF
J gene: TRBJ2-3; clone size: few; V gene: TRBV7-9; D gene: .; CDR3 DNA: TGTGCCAGCAGCTTAGCGCGGGGCCCCACAGATACGCAGTATTTT; CDR3 protein: CASSLARGPTDTQYF
J gene: TRBJ1-3; clone size: .; V gene: TRBV18; D gene: .; CDR3 DNA: TGTGCCAGCTCACCGGGCAGCCCGATCTCTGGAAACACCATATATTTT; CDR3 protein: CASSPGSPISGNTIYF
J gene: TRBJ1-1; clone size: few; V gene: TRBV5-4; D gene: .; CDR3 DNA: TGTGCCAGCAGCTTTGATAGGGGGGAAGCTTTCTTT; CDR3 protein: CASSFDRGEAFF
J gene: TRBJ1-2; clone size: few; V gene: TRBV6-6; D gene: .; CDR3 DNA: TGTGCCAGCAGTTACCGCGACGGCTATGGCTACACCTTC; CDR3 protein: CASSYRDGYGYTF
J gene: TRBJ2-3; clone size: .; V gene: TRBV7-3; D gene: TRBD2; CDR3 DNA: TGTGCCAGCAGCGTCGGGACTAGCGGAACTTATACGCAGTATTTT; CDR3 protein: CASSVGTSGTYTQYF
J gene: TRBJ1-4; clone size: .; V gene: TRBV27; D gene: TRBD1; CDR3 DNA: TGTGCCAGCAGTCGAACAGGGGGCAGGTATGAAAAACTGTTTTTT; CDR3 protein: CASSRTGGRYEKLFF
J gene: TRBJ2-3; clone size: once; V gene: TRBV7-8; D gene: .; CDR3 DNA: TGTGCCAGCAGCACCGACTGGAGCAATACGCAGTATTTT; CDR3 protein: CASSTDWSNTQYF
J gene: TRBJ1-5; clone size: .; V gene: TRBV6-6; D gene: TRBD1; CDR3 DNA: TGTGCCAGCAGTACTACTAGACAGGGGAATCAGCCCCAGCATTTT; CDR3 protein: CASSTTRQGNQPQHF
J gene: TRBJ1-6; clone size: few; V gene: TRBV5-1; D gene: .; CDR3 DNA: TGCGCCAGCAGCCCGAGGGTCACGGAGTCACCCCTCCACTTT; CDR3 protein: CASSPRVTESPLHF
J gene: TRBJ1-2; clone size: .; V gene: TRBV11-2; D gene: .; CDR3 DNA: TGTGCCAGCAGCTCCGCGGGCGGCTACACCTTC; CDR3 protein: CASSSAGGYTF
J gene: TRBJ2-1; clone size: .; V gene: TRBV27; D gene: TRBD2; CDR3 DNA: TGTGCCAGCAGTCTGGGACTAGCGAAGTACAATGAGCAGTTCTTC; CDR3 protein: CASSLGLAKYNEQFF
J gene: TRBJ2-7; clone size: .; V gene: TRBV9; D gene: .; CDR3 DNA: TGTGCCAGCAGCGTAGATCCTAGTCAGGGAGAGCAGTACTTC; CDR3 protein: CASSVDPSQGEQYF
J gene: TRBJ1-1; clone size: few; V gene: TRBV20-1; D gene: .; CDR3 DNA: TGCAGTGCTAGAGAAGGTAACACTGAAGCTTTCTTT; CDR3 protein: CSAREGNTEAFF
J gene: TRBJ2-7; clone size: few; V gene: TRBV10-3; D gene: .; CDR3 DNA: TGTGCCATCAGTGAGGGGGGACCTTACGAGCAGTACTTC; CDR3 protein: CAISEGGPYEQYF
J gene: TRBJ2-1; clone size: .; V gene: TRBV5-1; D gene: TRBD1; CDR3 DNA: TGCGCCAGCAGCTCGACGACAGGGGCTGCCTACAATGAGCAGTTCTTC; CDR3 protein: CASSSTTGAAYNEQFF
J gene: TRBJ1-2; clone size: .; V gene: TRBV29-1; D gene: .; CDR3 DNA: TGCAGCGTTGAAAAGCGGGGACCCGCCTGGGGCTACACCTTC; CDR3 protein: CSVEKRGPAWGYTF
J gene: TRBJ1-1; clone size: few; V gene: TRBV6-2/TRBV6-3; D gene: .; CDR3 DNA: TGTGCCAGCAGTTCCGCCCCCCGCCTGGGAACTGAAGCTTTCTTT; CDR3 protein: CASSSAPRLGTEAFF
J gene: TRBJ1-1; clone size: .; V gene: TRBV20-1; D gene: .; CDR3 DNA: TGCAGTGCTAGGGGACTAGGCAACACTGAAGCTTTCTTT; CDR3 protein: CSARGLGNTEAFF
J gene: TRBJ1-2; clone size: .; V gene: TRBV6-5; D gene: TRBD1; CDR3 DNA: TGTGCCAGCAGCTCGGCCCGCATCGGGACAGGGGATAAGTATGGCTACACCTTC; CDR3 protein: CASSSARIGTGDKYGYTF
J gene: TRBJ1-1; clone size: .; V gene: TRBV29-1; D gene: .; CDR3 DNA: TGCAGCGTTGACACAACCTCCTTCTCGGACACTGAAGCTTTCTTT; CDR3 protein: CSVDTTSFSDTEAFF
J gene: TRBJ2-1; clone size: few; V gene: TRBV5-5; D gene: TRBD2; CDR3 DNA: TGTGCCAGCAGCGTATCCCCGGGACTAGCGGGAGAACCAAGTGAGCAGTTCTTC; CDR3 protein: CASSVSPGLAGEPSEQFF
J gene: TRBJ1-5; clone size: .; V gene: TRBV5-1; D gene: .; CDR3 DNA: TGCGCCAGCAGCTTGACCGGGATCAATCAGCCCCAGCATTTT; CDR3 protein: CASSLTGINQPQHF
J gene: TRBJ2-5; clone size: few; V gene: TRBV7-2; D gene: .; CDR3 DNA: TGTGCCAGCGGATTAGTAGCTTCGGGGGAGACCCAGTACTTC; CDR3 protein: CASGLVASGETQYF
J gene: TRBJ2-1; clone size: .; V gene: TRBV28; D gene: TRBD2; CDR3 DNA: TGTGCCAGCAGTTCCCAGACTAGCGGAGCCTACAATGAGCAGTTCTTC; CDR3 protein: CASSSQTSGAYNEQFF
J gene: TRBJ2-6; clone size: few; V gene: TRBV4-1; D gene: TRBD2; CDR3 DNA: TGCGCCAGCAGCCAAGATCGGGGGGCTGGGGCCAACGTCCTGACTTTC; CDR3 protein: CASSQDRGAGANVLTF
J gene: TRBJ1-1; clone size: .; V gene: TRBV7-8; D gene: TRBD1; CDR3 DNA: TGTGCCAGCAGCTTAGCTGACAGGGGGAGCACTGAAGCTTTCTTT; CDR3 protein: CASSLADRGSTEAFF
J gene: TRBJ1-1; clone size: few; V gene: TRBV2; D gene: TRBD1; CDR3 DNA: TGTGCCAGCACGTCGACAGGGGTGTATTCTGAAGCTTTCTTT; CDR3 protein: CASTSTGVYSEAFF
J gene: TRBJ2-1; clone size: .; V gene: TRBV9; D gene: .; CDR3 DNA: TGTGCCAGCAGCTCACGACCGGGACTTCTTAATGAGCAGTTCTTC; CDR3 protein: CASSSRPGLLNEQFF
J gene: TRBJ2-7; clone size: .; V gene: TRBV5-6; D gene: .; CDR3 DNA: TGTGCCAGCAGCTCGAGGAGACAGTCCTACGAGCAGTACTTC; CDR3 protein: CASSSRRQSYEQYF
J gene: TRBJ2-7; clone size: .; V gene: TRBV5-1; D gene: .; CDR3 DNA: TGCGCCAGCAGCTTATTGACGGATTCCTACGAGCAGTACTTC; CDR3 protein: CASSLLTDSYEQYF
J gene: TRBJ2-1; clone size: .; V gene: TRBV2; D gene: .; CDR3 DNA: TGTGCCAGCAGTGTTGGTTCCGCCCGTACCAATGAGCAGTTCTTC; CDR3 protein: CASSVGSARTNEQFF
J gene: TRBJ1-1; clone size: many; V gene: TRBV20-1; D gene: .; CDR3 DNA: TGCAGTGCTAGAGAAGATAGGACAGTGAACACTGAAGCTTTCTTT; CDR3 protein: CSAREDRTVNTEAFF
J gene: TRBJ1-2; clone size: .; V gene: TRBV4-1; D gene: TRBD1; CDR3 DNA: TGCGCCAGCAGCCCGAGCCCGGGACAGGGGGTGGATGGCTATGGCTACACCTTC; CDR3 protein: CASSPSPGQGVDGYGYTF